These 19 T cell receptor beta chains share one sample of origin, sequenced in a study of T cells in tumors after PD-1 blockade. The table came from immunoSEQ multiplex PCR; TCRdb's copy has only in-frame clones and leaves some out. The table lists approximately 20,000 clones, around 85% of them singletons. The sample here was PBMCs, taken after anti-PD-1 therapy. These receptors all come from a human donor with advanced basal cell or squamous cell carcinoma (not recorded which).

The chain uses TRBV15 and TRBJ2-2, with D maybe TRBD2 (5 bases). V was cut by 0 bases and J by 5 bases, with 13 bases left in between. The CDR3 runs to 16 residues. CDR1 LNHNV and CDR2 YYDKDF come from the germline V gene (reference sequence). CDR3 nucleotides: TGTGCCACCAGCAGAGATTATGAGGGCGAAACCGGGGAGCTGTTTTTT. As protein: CATSRDYEGETGELFF.

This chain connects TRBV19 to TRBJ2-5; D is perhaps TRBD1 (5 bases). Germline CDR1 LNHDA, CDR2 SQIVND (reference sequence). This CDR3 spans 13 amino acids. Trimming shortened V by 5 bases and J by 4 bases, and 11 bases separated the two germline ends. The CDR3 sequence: CASSVQGVETQYF. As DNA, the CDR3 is TGTGCCAGTAGTGTGCAGGGTGTAGAGACCCAGTACTTC.

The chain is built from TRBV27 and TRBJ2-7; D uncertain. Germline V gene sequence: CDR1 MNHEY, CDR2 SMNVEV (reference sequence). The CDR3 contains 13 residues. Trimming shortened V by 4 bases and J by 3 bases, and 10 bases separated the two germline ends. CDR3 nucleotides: TGTGCCAGCAGTTGGGCCATGCACTACGAGCAGTACTTC. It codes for CASSWAMHYEQYF.

CDR3 coding DNA: TGTGCCAGCAGCCCAATCTGGGGACCTGATCAGCCCCAGCATTTT. Its protein product is CASSPIWGPDQPQHF. V usage is TRBV3-1 (or the pseudogene TRBV3-2) and J usage is TRBJ1-5; D might be TRBD1 (5 bases). Germline V gene lookup returns CDR1 LGHDT and CDR2 YNNKEL (reference sequence). The CDR3 covers 15 residues. V lost 4 bases and J 5 bases, leaving 15 bases between the germline ends.

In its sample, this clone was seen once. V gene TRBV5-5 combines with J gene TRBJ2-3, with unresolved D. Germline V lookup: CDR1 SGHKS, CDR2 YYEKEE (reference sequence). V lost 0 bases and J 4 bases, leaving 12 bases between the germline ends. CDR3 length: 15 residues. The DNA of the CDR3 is TGTGCCAGCAGCTTGGGACAAAGGCTGGCAGATACGCAGTATTTT. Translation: CASSLGQRLADTQYF.

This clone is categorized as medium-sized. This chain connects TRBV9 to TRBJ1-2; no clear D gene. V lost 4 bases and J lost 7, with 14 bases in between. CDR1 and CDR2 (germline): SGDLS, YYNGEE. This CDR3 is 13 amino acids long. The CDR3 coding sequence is TGTGCCAGCAGCCCACACCAGGAGTTTGGCTACACCTTC. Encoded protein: CASSPHQEFGYTF.

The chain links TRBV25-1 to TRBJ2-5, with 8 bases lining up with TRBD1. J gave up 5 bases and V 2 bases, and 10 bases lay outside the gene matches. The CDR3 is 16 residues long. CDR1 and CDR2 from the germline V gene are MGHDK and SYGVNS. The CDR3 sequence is CASSERRGRAFETQYF. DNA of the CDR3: TGTGCCAGCAGTGAACGCAGGGGGCGGGCTTTTGAGACCCAGTACTTC.

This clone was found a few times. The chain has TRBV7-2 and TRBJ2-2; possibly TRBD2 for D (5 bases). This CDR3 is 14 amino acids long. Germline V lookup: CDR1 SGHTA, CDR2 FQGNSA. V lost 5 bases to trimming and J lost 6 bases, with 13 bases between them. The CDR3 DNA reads TGTGCCAGCAGCCACGGGATAAGATCCGGGGAGCTGTTTTTT. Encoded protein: CASSHGIRSGELFF.

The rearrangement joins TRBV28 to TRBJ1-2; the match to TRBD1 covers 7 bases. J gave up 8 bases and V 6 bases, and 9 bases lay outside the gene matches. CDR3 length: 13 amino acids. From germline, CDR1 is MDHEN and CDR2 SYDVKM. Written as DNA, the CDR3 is TGTGCCAGCAGCTCAACAGGGGTAGGCGGCTACACCTTC. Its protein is CASSSTGVGGYTF.

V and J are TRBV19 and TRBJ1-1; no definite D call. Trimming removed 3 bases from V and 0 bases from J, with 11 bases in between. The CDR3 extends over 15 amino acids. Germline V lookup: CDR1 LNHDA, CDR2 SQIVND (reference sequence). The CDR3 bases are TGTGCCAGTAGTATTGGGGAATGGATGAACACTGAAGCTTTCTTT. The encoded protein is CASSIGEWMNTEAFF.

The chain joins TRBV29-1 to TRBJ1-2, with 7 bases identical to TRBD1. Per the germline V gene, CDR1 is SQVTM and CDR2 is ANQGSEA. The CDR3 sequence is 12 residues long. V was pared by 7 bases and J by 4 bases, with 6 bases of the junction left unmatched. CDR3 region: CSAGQATYGYTF. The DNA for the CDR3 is TGCAGCGCCGGACAGGCTACCTATGGCTACACCTTC.

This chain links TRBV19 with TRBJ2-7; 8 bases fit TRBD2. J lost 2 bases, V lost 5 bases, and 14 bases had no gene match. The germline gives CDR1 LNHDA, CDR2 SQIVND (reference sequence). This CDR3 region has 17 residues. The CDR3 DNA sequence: TGTGCCAGTAGTTGGAGTCAGGTAGCGGGGATCCCCTACGAGCAGTACTTC. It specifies CASSWSQVAGIPYEQYF.

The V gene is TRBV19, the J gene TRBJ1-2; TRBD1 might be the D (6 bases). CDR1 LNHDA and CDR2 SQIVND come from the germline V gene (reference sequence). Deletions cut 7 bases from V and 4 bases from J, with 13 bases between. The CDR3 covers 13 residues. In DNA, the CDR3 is TGTGCCAGTAAACAACAGGGCGCCTATGGCTACACCTTC. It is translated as CASKQQGAYGYTF. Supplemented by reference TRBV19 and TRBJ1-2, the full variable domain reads DGGITQSPKYLFRKEGQNVTLSCEQNLNHDAMYWYRQDPGQGLRLIYYSQIVNDFQKGDIAEGYSVSREKKESFPLTVTSAQKNPTAFYLCASKQQGAYGYTFGSGTRLTVV.

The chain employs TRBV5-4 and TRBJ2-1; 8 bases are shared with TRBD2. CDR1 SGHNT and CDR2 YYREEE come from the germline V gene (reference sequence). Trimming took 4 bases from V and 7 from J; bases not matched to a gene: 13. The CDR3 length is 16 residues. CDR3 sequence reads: CASSPPKAGARNEQFF. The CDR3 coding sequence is TGTGCCAGCAGCCCCCCAAAAGCGGGAGCTCGGAATGAGCAGTTCTTC. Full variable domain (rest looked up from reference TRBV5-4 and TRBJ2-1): ETGVTQSPTHLIKTRGQQVTLRCSSQSGHNTVSWYQQALGQGPQFIFQYYREEENGRGNFPPRFSGLQFPNYSSELNVNALELDDSALYLCASSPPKAGARNEQFFGPGTRLTVL.

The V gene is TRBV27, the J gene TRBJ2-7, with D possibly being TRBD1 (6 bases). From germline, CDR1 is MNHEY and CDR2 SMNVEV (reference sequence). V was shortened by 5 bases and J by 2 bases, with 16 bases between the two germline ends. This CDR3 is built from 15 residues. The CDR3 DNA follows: TGTGCCAGCAGTCCCACAGGGCAACCTCCCTACGAGCAGTACTTC. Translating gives CASSPTGQPPYEQYF.

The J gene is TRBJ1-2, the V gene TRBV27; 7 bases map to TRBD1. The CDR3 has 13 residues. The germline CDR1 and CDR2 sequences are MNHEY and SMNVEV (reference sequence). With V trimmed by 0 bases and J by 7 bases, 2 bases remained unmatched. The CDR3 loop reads CASSLSHRGGYTF. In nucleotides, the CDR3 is TGTGCCAGCAGTTTATCGCACAGGGGTGGCTACACCTTC.

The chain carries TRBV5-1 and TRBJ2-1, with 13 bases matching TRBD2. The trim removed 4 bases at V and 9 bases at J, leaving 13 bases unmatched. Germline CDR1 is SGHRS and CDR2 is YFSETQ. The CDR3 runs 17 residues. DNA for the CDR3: TGCGCCAGCAGCGATCAGCCGGGACTAGCGGGAAACGTTGAGCAGTTCTTC. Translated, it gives CASSDQPGLAGNVEQFF.

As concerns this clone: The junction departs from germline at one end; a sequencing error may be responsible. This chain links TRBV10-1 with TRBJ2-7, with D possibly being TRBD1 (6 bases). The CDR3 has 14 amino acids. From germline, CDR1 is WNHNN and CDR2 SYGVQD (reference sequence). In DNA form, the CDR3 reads TGCGCCAGCAGTGACCACCCCGGTGGCAGGGGCTTTAACTTC. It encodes CASSDHPGGRGFNF.

DNA for the CDR3: TGCGCCAGCAGCTTGGATCCCTTTTCACCCCTCCACTTT. Residues: CASSLDPFSPLHF. J is TRBJ1-6 and V is TRBV5-1; no reliable D call. The V end lost 0 bases, the J end lost 9 bases, and 7 bases lay between the germline ends. The CDR3 runs 13 residues. Germline lookup yields CDR1 SGHRS and CDR2 YFSETQ.